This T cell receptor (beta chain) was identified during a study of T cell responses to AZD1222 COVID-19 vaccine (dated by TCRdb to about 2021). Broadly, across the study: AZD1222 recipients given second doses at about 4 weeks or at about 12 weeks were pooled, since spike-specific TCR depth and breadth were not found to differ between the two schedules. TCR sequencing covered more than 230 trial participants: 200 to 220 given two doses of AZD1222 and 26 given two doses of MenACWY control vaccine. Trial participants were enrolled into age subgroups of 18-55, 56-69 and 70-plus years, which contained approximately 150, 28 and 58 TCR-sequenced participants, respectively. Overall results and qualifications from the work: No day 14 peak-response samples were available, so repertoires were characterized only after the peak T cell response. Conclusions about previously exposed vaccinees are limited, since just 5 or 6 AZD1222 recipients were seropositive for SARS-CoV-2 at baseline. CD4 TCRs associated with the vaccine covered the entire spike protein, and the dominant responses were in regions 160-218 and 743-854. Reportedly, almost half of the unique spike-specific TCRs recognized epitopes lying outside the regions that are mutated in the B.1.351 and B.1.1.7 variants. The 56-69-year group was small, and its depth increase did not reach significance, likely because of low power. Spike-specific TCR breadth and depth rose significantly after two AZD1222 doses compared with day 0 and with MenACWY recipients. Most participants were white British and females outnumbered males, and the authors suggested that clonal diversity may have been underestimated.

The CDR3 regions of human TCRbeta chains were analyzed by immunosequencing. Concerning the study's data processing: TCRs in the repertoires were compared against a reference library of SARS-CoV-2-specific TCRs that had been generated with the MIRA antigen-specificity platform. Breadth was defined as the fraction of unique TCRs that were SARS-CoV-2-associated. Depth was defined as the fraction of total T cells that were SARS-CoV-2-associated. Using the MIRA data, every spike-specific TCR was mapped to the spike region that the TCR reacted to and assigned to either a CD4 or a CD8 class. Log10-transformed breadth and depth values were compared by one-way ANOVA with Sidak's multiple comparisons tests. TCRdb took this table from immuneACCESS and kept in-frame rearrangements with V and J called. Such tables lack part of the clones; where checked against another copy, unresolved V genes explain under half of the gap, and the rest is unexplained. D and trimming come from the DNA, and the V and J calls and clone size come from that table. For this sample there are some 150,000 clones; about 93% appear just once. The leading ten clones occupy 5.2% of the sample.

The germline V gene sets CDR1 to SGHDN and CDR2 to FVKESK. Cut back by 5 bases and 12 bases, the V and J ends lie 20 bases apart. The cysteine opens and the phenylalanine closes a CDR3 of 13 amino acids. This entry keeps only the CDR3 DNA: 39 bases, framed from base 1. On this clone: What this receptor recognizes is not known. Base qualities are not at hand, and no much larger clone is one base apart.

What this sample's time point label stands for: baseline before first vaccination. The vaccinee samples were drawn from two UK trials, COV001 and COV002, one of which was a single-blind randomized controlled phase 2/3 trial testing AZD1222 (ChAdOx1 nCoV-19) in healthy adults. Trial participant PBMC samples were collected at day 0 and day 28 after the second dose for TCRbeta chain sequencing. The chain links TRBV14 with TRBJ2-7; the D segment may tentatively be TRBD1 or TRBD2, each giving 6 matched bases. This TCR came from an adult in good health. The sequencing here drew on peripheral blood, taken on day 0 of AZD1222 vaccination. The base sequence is TGTGCCAGCAGCGCCACCCGGGACTCCAGGGGGTACTTC. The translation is CASSATRDSRGYF.